The clone carrying this T cell receptor beta chain has more than one count but fewer than ten. Antigen unknown. Unique molecular identifiers featured in each of the TCR beta cDNA libraries. When roughly 0.9 to 10 million T cells were used, they gave hundreds of thousands of cDNA molecules. TCRdb ran MiXCR on the PCR reads and lists one entry per CDR3 protein. The sample has about 820,000 distinct CDR3 sequences; roughly half are singletons. There are 12 residues in the CDR3. CDR1 and CDR2 (germline): LNHDA, SQIVND (reference sequence). V was clipped by 4 bases and J by 5 bases; unmatched bases: 2. The entry originates in a study of post-analysis software for immune sequencing data. Findings and limits, study-wide: There was significantly lower normalized Chao1 diversity in multiple sclerosis patients than in controls. There were roughly 5 TRBV segments more frequent in patients than controls, and TRBV5-6, TRBV5-1 and TRBV20-1 were among them. Strong co-clustering by F measure was seen for same-batch samples.

This chain uses TRBV19 with TRBJ2-7; the match to TRBD1 covers 7 bases. Sequenced: blood. This clonotype was sampled from a girl between 5 and 17 years old with multiple sclerosis. CDR3 amino acids: CASSRDRDEQYF. CDR3 sequence (DNA): TGTGCCAGTAGTAGAGACAGGGACGAGCAGTACTTC.